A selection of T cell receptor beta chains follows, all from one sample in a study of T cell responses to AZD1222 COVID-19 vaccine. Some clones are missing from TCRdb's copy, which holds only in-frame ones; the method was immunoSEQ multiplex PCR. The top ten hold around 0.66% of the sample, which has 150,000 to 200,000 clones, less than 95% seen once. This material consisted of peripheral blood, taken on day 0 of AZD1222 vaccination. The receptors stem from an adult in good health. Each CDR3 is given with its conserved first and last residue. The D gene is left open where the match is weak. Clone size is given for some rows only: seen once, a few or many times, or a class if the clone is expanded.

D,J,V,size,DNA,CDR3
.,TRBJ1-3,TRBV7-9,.,TGTGCCAGCAGCTTAGCATCCAGTTGGAACACCATATATTTT,CASSLASSWNTIYF
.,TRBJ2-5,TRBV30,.,TGTGCCTGGAGTGTTCAGTACCAAGAGACCCAGTACTTC,CAWSVQYQETQYF
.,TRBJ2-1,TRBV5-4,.,TGTGCCACAGAACAGGATTCCTACAATGAGCAGTTCTTC,CATEQDSYNEQFF
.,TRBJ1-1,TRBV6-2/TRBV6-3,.,TGTGCCAGCAGTTACTGGGGCAGGACTGAAGCTTTCTTT,CASSYWGRTEAFF
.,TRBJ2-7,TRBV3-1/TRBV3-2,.,TGTGCCAGCAGCCAAGAGCCCGGGACGGCCGAGCAGTACTTC,CASSQEPGTAEQYF
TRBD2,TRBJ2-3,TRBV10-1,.,TGCGCCAGCAGTGTTGGCGGGAGCCCTTCAGATACGCAGTATTTT,CASSVGGSPSDTQYF
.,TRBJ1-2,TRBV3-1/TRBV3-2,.,TGTGCCAGCAGCCAAGCGACGGGGGGCTACACCTTC,CASSQATGGYTF
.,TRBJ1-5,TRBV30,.,TGTGCCTGGAGTGAGTCCGGGAGGACAAAGAATCAGCCCCAGCATTTT,CAWSESGRTKNQPQHF
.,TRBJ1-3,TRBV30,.,TGTGCCTGGTCTCACACAGGGACTCCTGGAAACACCATATATTTT,CAWSHTGTPGNTIYF
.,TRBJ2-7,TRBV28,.,TGTGCCAGCAGTTTTGGGTGGGACGAGCAGTACTTC,CASSFGWDEQYF
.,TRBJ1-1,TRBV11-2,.,TGTGCCAGCAGCTTAGGGGAGAGCCGGGCGCTGAACACTGAAGCTTTCTTT,CASSLGESRALNTEAFF
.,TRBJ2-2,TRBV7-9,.,TGTGCCAGCAGGTCGGGACTTCTAAACACCGGGGAGCTGTTTTTT,CASRSGLLNTGELFF
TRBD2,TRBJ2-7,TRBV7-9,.,TGTGCCAGCAGCCCCCCCGGGACTAGCGGGTTAGAGCAGTACTTC,CASSPPGTSGLEQYF
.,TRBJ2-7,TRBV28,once,TGTGCCAGCAGGGGGCAGCCAGAAACCTACGAGCAGTACTTC,CASRGQPETYEQYF
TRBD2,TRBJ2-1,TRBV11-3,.,TGTGCCAGCAGCTTACGGGGGGTCAATGAGCAGTTCTTC,CASSLRGVNEQFF
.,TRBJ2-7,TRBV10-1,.,TGCGCCAGCGGAGGCGAGCAGTACTTC,CASGGEQYF
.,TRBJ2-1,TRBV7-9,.,TGTGCCAGCAGCTTAGGGGGGGACCCATTCAATGAGCAGTTCTTC,CASSLGGDPFNEQFF
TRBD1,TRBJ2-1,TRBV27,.,TGTGCCAGCAGTTTATGGGGGACAGGGGGGAATGAGCAGTTCTTC,CASSLWGTGGNEQFF
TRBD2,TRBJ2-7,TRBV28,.,TGTGCCAGCAGTGAAAGCGGGAGTGTAGACGAGCAGTACTTC,CASSESGSVDEQYF
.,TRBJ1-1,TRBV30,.,TGTGCCTGGAGCCTAGCCGGGCGGAACACTGAAGCTTTCTTT,CAWSLAGRNTEAFF
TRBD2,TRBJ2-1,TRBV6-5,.,TGTGCCAGCAGTTACTCTCTGCGGGAGCACAATGAGCAGTTCTTC,CASSYSLREHNEQFF
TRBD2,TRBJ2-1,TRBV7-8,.,TGTGCCAGCAGCCGGGTGGGGACTAGCGGGAACTACAATGAGCAGTTCTTC,CASSRVGTSGNYNEQFF
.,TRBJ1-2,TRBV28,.,TGTGCCAGCAGTTCTGAAACGGGAGGCTACACCTTC,CASSSETGGYTF
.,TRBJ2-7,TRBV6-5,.,TGTGCCAGCAGTCCAGGAGGGGCCGTTTCCTACGAGCAGTACTTC,CASSPGGAVSYEQYF
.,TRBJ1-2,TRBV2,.,TGTGCCAGCAGCACCACGGGGGGGGCTAACTATGGCTACACCTTC,CASSTTGGANYGYTF
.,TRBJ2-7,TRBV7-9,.,TGTGCCAGCAGCTTTGCGGGAAACGGCGAGCAGTACTTC,CASSFAGNGEQYF
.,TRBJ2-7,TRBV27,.,TGTGCCAGCAGTTTATTAGGGCAGGCACCGACCTACGAGCAGTACTTC,CASSLLGQAPTYEQYF
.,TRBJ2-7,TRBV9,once,TGTGCCAGCAGCGTCCAGTACGAGCAGTACTTC,CASSVQYEQYF
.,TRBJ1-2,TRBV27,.,TGTGCCAGCAGTTATCGTGCGGACAGCCCCTATGGCTACACCTTC,CASSYRADSPYGYTF
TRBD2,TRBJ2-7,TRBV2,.,TGTGCCAGCAGAAGTGGACTAGCGGGAGGGCTGAAGTTATACGAGCAGTACTTC,CASRSGLAGGLKLYEQYF
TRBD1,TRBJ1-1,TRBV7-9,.,TGTGCCAGCAGCGCCCGTCCCGACAGGGGCACTGAAGCTTTCTTT,CASSARPDRGTEAFF
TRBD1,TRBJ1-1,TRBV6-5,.,TGTGCCAGCAGTTACAGGGGGCGGACTGAAGCTTTCTTT,CASSYRGRTEAFF
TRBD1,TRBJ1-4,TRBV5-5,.,TGTGCCAGCAGCTTGTGGGACAGTTCCGAAAAACTGTTTTTT,CASSLWDSSEKLFF
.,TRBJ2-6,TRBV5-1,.,TGCGCCAGCAGCTTTGCCTCTGGGGCCAACGTCCTGACTTTC,CASSFASGANVLTF
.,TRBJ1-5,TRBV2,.,TGTGCCAGCGGGAACAGGTTAAATCAGGCCCAGCATTTT,CASGNRLNQAQHF
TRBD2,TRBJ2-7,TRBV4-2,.,TGTGCCAGCAGTAGCGGGAGCCGAGACGAGCAGTACTTC,CASSSGSRDEQYF
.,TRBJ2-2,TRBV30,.,TGTGCCTGGAGTGTAGGTTACACCGGGGAGCTGTTTTTT,CAWSVGYTGELFF
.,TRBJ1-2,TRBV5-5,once,TGTGCCAGCAGCTTGACAGGGACCCAGGTCTATGGCTACACCTTC,CASSLTGTQVYGYTF
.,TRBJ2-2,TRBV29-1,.,TGCAGCGTCCTCGGTCCGAACACCGGGGAGCTGTTTTTT,CSVLGPNTGELFF
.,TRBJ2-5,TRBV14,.,TGTGCCAGCAGCCAAGGGGGAGCGCCGCTAGAGACCCAGTACTTC,CASSQGGAPLETQYF
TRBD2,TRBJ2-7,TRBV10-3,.,TGTGCCATCAGTGTGACTAGCGGGAGCCTTCGGTCCTACGAGCAGTACTTC,CAISVTSGSLRSYEQYF
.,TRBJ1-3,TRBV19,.,TGTGCCAGCACGCAAGGGTGGGACAGAAACACCATATATTTT,CASTQGWDRNTIYF
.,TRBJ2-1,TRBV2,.,TGTGCCAGCAGGGGGGGTATCGAGCAGTTCTTC,CASRGGIEQFF
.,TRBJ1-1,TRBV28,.,TGTGCCAGCAGTTTTGGCGGTTTGAACACTGAAGCTTTCTTT,CASSFGGLNTEAFF
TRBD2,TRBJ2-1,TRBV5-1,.,TGCGCCAGCAGCTCCGGACTAGCGGAAGACAATGAGCAGTTCTTC,CASSSGLAEDNEQFF
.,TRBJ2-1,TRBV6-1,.,TGTGCCAGCAGTGACGGGGCTAGCTTCCTTGTGCAGTTCTTC,CASSDGASFLVQFF